This T cell receptor (beta chain) came from a study of Ad26.COV2.S vaccination and SARS-CoV-2 variants. Overall study: Once or twice, 56 days apart, Ad26.COV2.S was delivered intramuscularly. Study conclusions and caveats: Spike-specific TCR breadth was greater in vaccine than placebo recipients. Placebo recipients and vaccine recipients were similar in non-spike TCR breadth.

The protocol was immunoSEQ multiplex PCR, while the TCRdb copy is restricted to in-frame clones and leaves out a portion. The profile shows 300,000 to 400,000 clones, about nine tenths of them singletons. Regarding treatment: about 20 received Ad26.COV2.S at low or high dose, single or two shots; 5 received placebo; per-sample allocation not given. Material that was analyzed had been drawn on day 63 after the first vaccine or placebo injection. This vaccine is an Ad26 vector that expresses the Wuhan-strain SARS-CoV-2 spike. As concerns this clone: What it recognizes is unknown.

V lost 5 bases and J lost 4; bases outside the gene matches: 15. Germline V lookup: CDR1 SGHAT, CDR2 FQNNGV. The CDR3 consists of 17 residues. The rearrangement joins TRBV11-2 to TRBJ2-3, with 7 bases aligning to TRBD2. Sequenced here: peripheral blood, sampled in a trial of Ad26.COV2.S vaccine versus placebo. The source of this sequence is a person aged 18-60 years who received the Ad26.COV2.S COVID-19 vaccine or a placebo. CDR3 DNA: TGTGCCAGCAGCCCCCCGGGCGGGAGAATCTTTGCAGATACGCAGTATTTT. This codes for CASSPPGGRIFADTQYF.